The entry below gives a single T cell receptor (beta chain) sequence along with its context. The specificity of this receptor is unknown. No quality values exist for individual bases; no much larger clone is one base distant. The CDR3 measures 15 amino acids from cysteine to phenylalanine. The CDR3 DNA has 45 bases and is translated from base 1. After removal of 0 bases from V and 4 bases from J, the junction retains 3 bases not matched to a gene. The germline V gene gives CDR1 as SGDLS and CDR2 as YYNGEE. The data stem from a study of T cell changes during pregnancy in multiple sclerosis (dated by TCRdb to the late 2010s). Context from the whole study: In women with multiple sclerosis, the researchers looked at how the T cell repertoire shifted as pregnancy progressed.

The protocol used for the library was the immunoSEQ multiplex PCR assay. TCRdb holds this immuneACCESS table with in-frame rearrangements only. Some clones are missing; in checked studies, unresolved V genes explain under half, and the rest has no known cause. For this sample there are around 19,000 clones; roughly nine tenths appear just once. Of the sample, about 7.7% is held by the ten largest clones. This sequence was found in a female donor in good health, enrolled as a control in a pregnancy study. Rearrangement joined TRBV9 to TRBJ2-1; a stretch of 8 junction bases matches TRBD2. The sequences come from CD8+ T cells from peripheral blood mononuclear cells, collected in the third trimester of pregnancy. The DNA is TGTGCCAGCAGCGTAGTGGCGGGGGGATACAATGAGCAGTTCTTC. This sequence encodes CASSVVAGGYNEQFF.